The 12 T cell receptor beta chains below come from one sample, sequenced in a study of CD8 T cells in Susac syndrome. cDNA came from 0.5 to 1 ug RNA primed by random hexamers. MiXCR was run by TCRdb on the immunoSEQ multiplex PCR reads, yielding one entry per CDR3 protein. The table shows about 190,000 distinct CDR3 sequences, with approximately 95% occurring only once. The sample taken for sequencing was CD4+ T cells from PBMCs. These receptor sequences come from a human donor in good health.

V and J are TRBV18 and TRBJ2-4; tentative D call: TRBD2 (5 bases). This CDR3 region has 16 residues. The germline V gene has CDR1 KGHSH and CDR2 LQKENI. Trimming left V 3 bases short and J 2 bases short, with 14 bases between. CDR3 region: CASSPRGVLTKNIQYF. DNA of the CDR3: TGTGCCAGCTCACCCCGGGGAGTTCTTACCAAAAACATTCAGTACTTC.

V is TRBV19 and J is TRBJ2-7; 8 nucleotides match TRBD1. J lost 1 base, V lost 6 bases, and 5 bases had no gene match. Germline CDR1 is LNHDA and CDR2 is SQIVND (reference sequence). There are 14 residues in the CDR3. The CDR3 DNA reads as TGTGCCAGTAGCCCAGGGGGCGCGTCCTACGAGCAGTACTTC. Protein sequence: CASSPGGASYEQYF.

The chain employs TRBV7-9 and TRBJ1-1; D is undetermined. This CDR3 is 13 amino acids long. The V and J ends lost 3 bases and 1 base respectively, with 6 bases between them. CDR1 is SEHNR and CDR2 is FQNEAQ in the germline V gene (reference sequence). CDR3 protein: CASSFSQNTEAFF. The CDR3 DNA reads TGTGCCAGCAGCTTTAGTCAGAACACTGAAGCTTTCTTT. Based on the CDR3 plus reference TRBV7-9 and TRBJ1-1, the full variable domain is DTGVSQNPRHKITKRGQNVTFRCDPISEHNRLYWYRQTLGQGPEFLTYFQNEAQLEKSRLLSDRFSAERPKGSFSTLEIQRTEQGDSAMYLCASSFSQNTEAFFGQGTRLTVV.

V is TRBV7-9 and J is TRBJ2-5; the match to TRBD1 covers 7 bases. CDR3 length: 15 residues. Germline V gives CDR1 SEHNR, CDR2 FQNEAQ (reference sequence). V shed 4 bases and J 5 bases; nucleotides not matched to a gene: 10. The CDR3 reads CASSSGVRGLETQYF. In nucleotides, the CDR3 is TGTGCCAGCAGCTCCGGAGTAAGGGGGCTTGAGACCCAGTACTTC.

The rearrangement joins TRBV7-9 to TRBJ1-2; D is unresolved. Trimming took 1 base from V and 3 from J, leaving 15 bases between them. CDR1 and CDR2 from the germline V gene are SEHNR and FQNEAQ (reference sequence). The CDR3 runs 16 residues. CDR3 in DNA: TGTGCCAGCAGCTTAGACACAAGATGGAGATACTATGGCTACACCTTC. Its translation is CASSLDTRWRYYGYTF.

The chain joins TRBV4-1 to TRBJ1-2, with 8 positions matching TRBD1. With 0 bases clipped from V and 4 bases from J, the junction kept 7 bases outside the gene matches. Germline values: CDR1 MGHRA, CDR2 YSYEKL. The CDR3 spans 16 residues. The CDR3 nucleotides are TGCGCCAGCAGCCAAGAACCGGGACAGGCCCCCTATGGCTACACCTTC. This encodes CASSQEPGQAPYGYTF.

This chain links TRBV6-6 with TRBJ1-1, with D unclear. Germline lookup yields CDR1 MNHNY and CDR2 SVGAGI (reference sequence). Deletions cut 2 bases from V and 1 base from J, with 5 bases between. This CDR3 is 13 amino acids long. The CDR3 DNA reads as TGTGCCAGCAGTTACAGCCAGAACACTGAAGCTTTCTTT. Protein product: CASSYSQNTEAFF.

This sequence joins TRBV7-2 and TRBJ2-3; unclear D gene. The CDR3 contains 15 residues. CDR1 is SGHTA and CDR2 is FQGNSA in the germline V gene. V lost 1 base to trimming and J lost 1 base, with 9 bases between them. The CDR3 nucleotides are TGTGCCAGCAGCTTAGTTTCGATCCGCACAGATACGCAGTATTTT. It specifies CASSLVSIRTDTQYF. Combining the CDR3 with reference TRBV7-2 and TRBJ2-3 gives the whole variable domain GAGVSQSPSNKVTEKGKDVELRCDPISGHTALYWYRQSLGQGLEFLIYFQGNSAPDKSGLPSDRFSAERTGGSVSTLTIQRTQQEDSAVYLCASSLVSIRTDTQYFGPGTRLTVL.

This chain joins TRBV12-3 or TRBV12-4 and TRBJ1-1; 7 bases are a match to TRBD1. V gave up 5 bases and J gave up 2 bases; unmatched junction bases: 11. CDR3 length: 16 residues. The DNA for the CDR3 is TGTGCCAGCAGTGCGCGACAGGGTATGGCAAACACTGAAGCTTTCTTT. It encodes CASSARQGMANTEAFF.

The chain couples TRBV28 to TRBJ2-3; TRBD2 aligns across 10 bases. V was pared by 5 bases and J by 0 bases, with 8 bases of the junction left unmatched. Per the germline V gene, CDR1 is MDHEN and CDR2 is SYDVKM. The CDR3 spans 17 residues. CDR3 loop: CASSLSGGGPSTDTQYF. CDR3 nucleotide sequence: TGTGCCAGCAGTCTAAGCGGGGGGGGTCCTAGCACAGATACGCAGTATTTT.

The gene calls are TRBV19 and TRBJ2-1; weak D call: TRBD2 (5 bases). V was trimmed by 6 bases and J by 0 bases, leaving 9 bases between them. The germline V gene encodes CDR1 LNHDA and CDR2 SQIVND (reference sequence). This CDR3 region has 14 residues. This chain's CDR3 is CASRPGNSYNEQFF. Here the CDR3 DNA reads TGTGCCAGTAGGCCCGGGAACTCCTACAATGAGCAGTTCTTC.

The CDR3 here is CASSLGGEYAEKLFF. The DNA for the CDR3 is TGTGCCAGCAGCTTAGGGGGAGAGTACGCGGAAAAACTGTTTTTT. The genes are TRBV7-2 and TRBJ1-4; D is unclear. In germline, CDR1 is SGHTA, CDR2 FQGNSA. Between the trimmed V and J ends, which lost 1 base and 8 bases, there was a span of 14 bases. This CDR3 has 15 amino acids.